This passage covers 23 T cell receptor beta chains from one sample sequenced in a study of T cell responses to AZD1222 COVID-19 vaccine (dated by TCRdb to 2020 to 2022). The time point label on this specimen signifies: baseline before first vaccination. The library was made by the immunoSEQ multiplex PCR assay. TCRdb holds this immuneACCESS table with in-frame rearrangements only. Some clones are missing; in checked studies, unresolved V genes explain under half, and the rest has no known cause. The sample profile shows roughly 150,000 clones; more than 80% of them were found once. Approximately 7.2% of the sample is held by the ten biggest clonotypes. The source was peripheral blood, collected on day 0 of AZD1222 vaccination. The origin of the receptors is an adult in good health.

V and J are TRBV5-1 and TRBJ1-2; TRBD1 is a possible D gene (5 bases). CDR3 length: 14 residues. CDR1 and CDR2 (germline): SGHRS, YFSETQ. The V end was cut by 4 bases, the J end by 4 bases, with 14 bases between. The CDR3 coding sequence is TGCGCCAGCAGCCCGGACACGGCGGGCTATGGCTACACCTTC. Encoded protein: CASSPDTAGYGYTF.

The chain uses TRBV18 and TRBJ1-5; tentatively, D is TRBD1 (5 bases). Germline V gives CDR1 KGHSH, CDR2 LQKENI. V was clipped by 2 bases and J by 6 bases, with 14 bases between them. The CDR3 spans 15 residues. The CDR3 DNA reads as TGTGCCAGCTCACCAGGGCCAGGGCGCCCTCAGCCCCAGCATTTT. Protein sequence: CASSPGPGRPQPQHF.

This clone has a single count. The chain links TRBV6-5 to TRBJ1-4, with D possibly matching TRBD1 (6 bases). The CDR3 has 14 amino acids. From germline, CDR1 is MNHEY and CDR2 SVGAGI. Trimming cost V 7 bases and J 7 bases, with 16 bases left between them. Here the CDR3 DNA reads TGTGCCAGCATAAGACCGGGACAAGTTGAAAAACTGTTTTTT. Translation: CASIRPGQVEKLFF.

The J gene is TRBJ2-1, the V gene TRBV5-8; the match to TRBD1 covers 10 bases. Trimming cost V 6 bases and J 8 bases; bases outside gene matches: 11. The CDR3 sequence is 15 residues long. Germline CDR1 is SGHTS and CDR2 is YDEGEE. The CDR3 DNA is TGTGCCAGCACGTTGGACAGGGGGGATGTGGATGAGCAGTTCTTC. It translates to CASTLDRGDVDEQFF.

The chain couples TRBV27 to TRBJ2-3; 14 bases fit TRBD2. V dropped 0 bases and J dropped 3; count of bases not matched to a gene: 5. Germline loops: CDR1 MNHEY, CDR2 SMNVEV (reference sequence). CDR3 length equals 18 residues. This CDR3 is CASSLSPGLAGGTDTQYF. The DNA for the CDR3 is TGTGCCAGCAGTTTATCCCCCGGACTAGCGGGGGGAACAGATACGCAGTATTTT.

The gene calls are TRBV9 and TRBJ2-5; 7 bases line up with TRBD2. The CDR3 runs to 14 residues. The germline V gene encodes CDR1 SGDLS and CDR2 YYNGEE. Trimming removed 2 bases from V and 2 bases from J; junction bases left unmatched: 3. CDR3 region: CASSVAGVQETQYF. The CDR3 coding sequence is TGTGCCAGCAGCGTGGCGGGGGTACAAGAGACCCAGTACTTC.

The V gene is TRBV2, the J gene TRBJ2-3; D gene unclear. Trimming removed 4 bases from V and 2 bases from J, with 10 bases in between. The CDR3 extends over 14 amino acids. From germline, CDR1 is SNHLY and CDR2 FYNNEI. CDR3 sequence reads: CASSGPILTDTQYF. The CDR3 coding sequence is TGTGCCAGCAGTGGCCCTATACTCACAGATACGCAGTATTTT.

The chain is built from TRBV9 and TRBJ2-1, with D possibly being TRBD2 (5 bases). The CDR3 loop spans 13 amino acids. V was pared by 6 bases and J by 2 bases, with 9 bases between. Germline loops: CDR1 SGDLS, CDR2 YYNGEE. CDR3 in DNA: TGTGCCAGCACGGACTCGACCTACAATGAGCAGTTCTTC. Its protein product is CASTDSTYNEQFF.

This clone was recorded once. The chain is built from TRBV7-9 and TRBJ2-7; D is undetermined. Trimming cost V 3 bases and J 3 bases, with 3 bases left between them. The V gene's germline CDR1 is SEHNR and CDR2 FQNEAQ (reference sequence). CDR3 size: 11 residues. CDR3 sequence reads: CASSFDYEQYF. As DNA, the CDR3 is TGTGCCAGCAGCTTCGACTACGAGCAGTACTTC.

This sequence joins TRBV30 and TRBJ2-7; tentatively, D is TRBD2 (6 bases). Germline CDR1 is GTSNPN and CDR2 is SVGIG (reference sequence). The V and J ends lost 4 bases and 4 bases respectively, with 14 bases between them. The CDR3 sequence is 13 residues long. The CDR3, as DNA: TGTGCCTGGAAGCTGGGGGGTGGGTACGAGCAGTACTTC. Its translation is CAWKLGGGYEQYF.

The chain recombines TRBV20-1 with TRBJ2-4; D is perhaps TRBD1 (5 bases). Trimming stripped 3 bases from V and 3 bases from J, with 15 bases between. Germline V CDR1 and CDR2: DFQATT, SNEGSKA (reference sequence). CDR3 length equals 15 residues. CDR3 in amino acids: CSASEGVVGKNIQYF. In DNA, the CDR3 is TGCAGTGCTAGTGAAGGGGTGGTAGGCAAAAACATTCAGTACTTC.

This sequence joins TRBV6-6 and TRBJ2-7, with D possibly being TRBD1 (6 bases). Between the trimmed V and J ends, which lost 2 bases and 2 bases, there was a span of 16 bases. Germline CDR1 MNHNY, CDR2 SVGAGI (reference sequence). The CDR3 covers 16 residues. The CDR3 DNA sequence: TGTGCCAGCAGTTACACGGGGTTAGAGGGGGCCTACGAGCAGTACTTC. Translating gives CASSYTGLEGAYEQYF.

The rearrangement joins TRBV21-1 to TRBJ2-7; the table assigns TRBD2, which was not confirmed against the DNA. TRBV21-1 counts as a pseudogene. The CDR3 consists of 16 residues. CDR3 amino acids: CASRNESGGTTYEQYV. CDR3 DNA sequence: TGTGCCAGCCGAAACGAGAGCGGGGGTACGACCTACGAGCAGTACGTC.

The CDR3 region is CASSQGDRGRDTQYF. The CDR3 coding sequence is TGTGCCAGCAGCCAAGGGGACAGGGGGAGGGATACGCAGTATTTT. The J gene is TRBJ2-3, the V gene TRBV3-1 (or the pseudogene TRBV3-2); 11 bases match TRBD1. This CDR3 has 15 residues. V shed 1 base and J 6 bases; nucleotides not matched to a gene: 3. Germline assignment: CDR1 LGHDT and CDR2 YNNKEL (reference sequence).

The chain uses TRBV13 and TRBJ1-1; no firm D call. The CDR3 covers 15 residues. Trimming took 1 base from V and 3 from J, leaving 12 bases between them. Per germline, CDR1 PRHDT and CDR2 FYEKMQ (reference sequence). The CDR3 nucleotides read TGTGCCAGCAGCTTAGAAAGTATGTCTCACACTGAAGCTTTCTTT. This gives the protein CASSLESMSHTEAFF.

The chain links TRBV20-1 to TRBJ2-5; 9 nucleotides agree with TRBD2. The V and J ends lost 3 bases and 5 bases, in that order; junction bases with no gene match: 7. Germline values: CDR1 DFQATT, CDR2 SNEGSKA (reference sequence). The CDR3 extends over 14 amino acids. The CDR3 region is CSASRVAGDETQYF. DNA for the CDR3: TGCAGTGCTAGTAGGGTAGCGGGGGATGAGACCCAGTACTTC.

The chain carries TRBV18 and TRBJ2-1; the match to TRBD2 covers 8 bases. CDR1 is KGHSH, CDR2 LQKENI, per germline. The ends lost 4 bases at V and 1 base at J; junction bases unmatched: 3. This CDR3 has 15 amino acids. The CDR3: CASSRAGGSYNEQFF. The CDR3, as DNA: TGTGCCAGCTCACGTGCGGGGGGATCCTACAATGAGCAGTTCTTC.

The rearrangement uses TRBV4-2 and TRBJ1-2; the match to TRBD1 covers 8 bases. With 4 bases clipped from V and 1 base from J, the junction kept 2 bases outside the gene matches. Germline V gene data show CDR1 as LGHNA and CDR2 as YNFKEQ. This CDR3 contains 14 residues. The CDR3 protein is CASSRQGSNYGYTF. CDR3 bases: TGTGCCAGCAGCCGACAGGGGAGTAACTATGGCTACACCTTC.

This clone showed up just once. V gene TRBV25-1 combines with J gene TRBJ2-7, with D perhaps given as TRBD1 or TRBD2 (5 bases each). This CDR3 has 17 amino acids. Looked up from germline, CDR1 is MGHDK and CDR2 is SYGVNS. V lost 2 bases and J lost 5, with 22 bases in between. The CDR3 DNA reads as TGTGCCAGCAGTGAAGAATCCGGGACGGAGAGCATCCACGAGCAGTACTTC. It codes for CASSEESGTESIHEQYF.

CDR3 amino acids: CASSERQETQYF. The CDR3 DNA sequence: TGTGCCAGCAGCGAACGTCAAGAGACCCAGTACTTC. The chain joins TRBV2 to TRBJ2-5; D call uncertain. Looked up from germline, CDR1 is SNHLY and CDR2 is FYNNEI. The CDR3 extends over 12 amino acids. Trimming left V 6 bases short and J 2 bases short, with 7 bases between.

The chain employs TRBV7-8 and TRBJ2-2, with a possible D match to TRBD1 (6 bases). Trimming left V 3 bases short and J 3 bases short, with 8 bases between. Germline V lookup: CDR1 SGHVS, CDR2 FQNEAQ. This CDR3 spans 14 amino acids. DNA of the CDR3: TGTGCCAGCAGCTTCCGGACAGACACCGGGGAGCTGTTTTTT. Protein: CASSFRTDTGELFF.

This clone has a single count. This chain connects TRBV9 to TRBJ2-1; no clear D. The CDR3 is made up of 17 amino acids. The V gene's germline CDR1 is SGDLS and CDR2 YYNGEE. The ends were cut back, 0 bases at V and 0 bases at J, with 13 bases in the middle. The CDR3 sequence: CASSVDKVTSSYNEQFF. The DNA for the CDR3 is TGTGCCAGCAGCGTAGATAAGGTTACCAGCTCCTACAATGAGCAGTTCTTC.

The chain uses TRBV7-9 and TRBJ1-2; 9 nucleotides agree with TRBD1. Germline trimming cut 1 base from V and 4 bases from J; bases unmatched to any gene: 1. From germline, CDR1 is SEHNR and CDR2 FQNEAQ (reference sequence). The length of the CDR3 is 14 residues. In nucleotides, the CDR3 is TGTGCCAGCAGCTTAGGGACAGGGGTCTATGGCTACACCTTC. It is translated as CASSLGTGVYGYTF.